These 21 T cell receptor beta chains came from one sample sequenced in a study of shared clonotypes between healthy human individuals. The protocol was immunoSEQ multiplex PCR, while the TCRdb copy is restricted to in-frame clones and leaves out a portion. Of over a million clones listed, roughly 96% are singletons. Sequencing input: naive CD4+ T cells sorted from blood. Noted subset: CD45RA+ positively selected. The origin of the receptors is a man aged 25-45 years in good health.

This chain uses TRBV7-8 with TRBJ2-1; TRBD2 agrees at 14 bases. Per the germline V gene, CDR1 is SGHVS and CDR2 is FQNEAQ. V lost 5 bases, J lost 6 bases, and 21 bases stayed unmatched. The CDR3 contains 21 residues. CDR3 DNA: TGTGCCAGCAGCCACCGACTCCCTGGACTAGCGGGAGGCCGCCGACCCAATGAGCAGTTCTTC. It encodes CASSHRLPGLAGGRRPNEQFF.

This chain joins TRBV9 and TRBJ1-1, with a possible D match to TRBD1 (6 bases). This CDR3 is built from 15 residues. Trimming cost V 3 bases and J 1 base, with 13 bases left between them. CDR1 is SGDLS, CDR2 YYNGEE, per germline. As DNA, the CDR3 is TGTGCCAGCAGCGCGGACAGCTACTCGAACACTGAAGCTTTCTTT. Its protein is CASSADSYSNTEAFF.

The chain combines TRBV9 with TRBJ2-3; 7 bases match TRBD1. Germline-derived CDR1 and CDR2 are SGDLS and YYNGEE. The J segment lost 5 bases and the V segment lost 1 base, leaving 7 bases of the junction unmatched. This CDR3 region has 15 residues. In DNA form, the CDR3 reads TGTGCCAGCAGCGTAATAGGGGGCCGGGTAGATACGCAGTATTTT. It codes for CASSVIGGRVDTQYF. Full variable domain (outside the CDR3, taken from reference TRBV9 and TRBJ2-3): DSGVTQTPKHLITATGQRVTLRCSPRSGDLSVYWYQQSLDQGLQFLIQYYNGEERAKGNILERFSAQQFPDLHSELNLSSLELGDSALYFCASSVIGGRVDTQYFGPGTRLTVL.

The chain uses TRBV4-1 and TRBJ2-3; weak D call: TRBD1 (5 bases). The germline gives CDR1 MGHRA, CDR2 YSYEKL. This CDR3 has 13 amino acids. The ends were cut back, 7 bases at V and 3 bases at J, with 11 bases in the middle. The CDR3 bases are TGCGCCAGCAAGGCCCAGGGTACAGATACGCAGTATTTT. It is translated as CASKAQGTDTQYF.

The rearrangement joins TRBV10-3 to TRBJ2-3, with D uncertain. The V gene's germline CDR1 is ENHRY and CDR2 SYGVKD. Trimming removed 5 bases from V and 7 bases from J, with 16 bases in between. The CDR3 loop spans 14 amino acids. The CDR3 DNA reads as TGTGCCATCAGTTACAGAGCCGAGACGAATACGCAGTATTTT. Its protein product is CAISYRAETNTQYF.

Points on this clone: The sample has other DNA sequences that encode this CDR3 too. This chain links TRBV5-4 with TRBJ2-3, with a weak D call TRBD2 (6 bases). Germline V CDR1 and CDR2: SGHNT, YYREEE (reference sequence). Trimming cost V 3 bases and J 2 bases, with 10 bases left between them. The CDR3 covers 14 residues. CDR3 protein: CASSSGGTTDTQYF. In nucleotides, the CDR3 is TGTGCCAGCAGCTCCGGGGGAACCACAGATACGCAGTATTTT.

The chain employs TRBV5-4 and TRBJ2-7, with D tentatively TRBD1 or TRBD2 (5 bases each). Germline CDR1 SGHNT, CDR2 YYREEE (reference sequence). The length of the CDR3 is 16 residues. V lost 0 bases to trimming and J lost 6 bases, with 19 bases between them. CDR3 residues: CASSLGTGTPRGEQYF. In DNA form, the CDR3 reads TGTGCCAGCAGCTTGGGGACCGGGACCCCTCGAGGCGAGCAGTACTTC.

CDR3: CASTWAGLYTGELFF. The DNA for the CDR3 is TGTGCCAGCACCTGGGCGGGACTCTATACCGGGGAGCTGTTTTTT. The chain couples TRBV7-2 to TRBJ2-2, with D perhaps matching TRBD2 (6 bases). The CDR3 contains 15 residues. Germline values: CDR1 SGHTA, CDR2 FQGNSA. Trimming shortened V by 7 bases and J by 5 bases, and 17 bases separated the two germline ends. The full variable domain, its missing parts supplied by reference TRBV7-2 and TRBJ2-2, is GAGVSQSPSNKVTEKGKDVELRCDPISGHTALYWYRQSLGQGLEFLIYFQGNSAPDKSGLPSDRFSAERTGGSVSTLTIQRTQQEDSAVYLCASTWAGLYTGELFFGEGSRLTVL.

This chain links TRBV7-2 with TRBJ1-1, with unresolved D. This CDR3 is 14 amino acids long. Germline V lookup: CDR1 SGHTA, CDR2 FQGNSA. V was trimmed by 2 bases and J by 1 base, leaving 8 bases between them. In DNA, the CDR3 is TGTGCCAGCAGCTTAATGGCGGGGAACACTGAAGCTTTCTTT. Its translation is CASSLMAGNTEAFF. Looking up the rest from reference TRBV7-2 and TRBJ1-1 gives the full variable domain: GAGVSQSPSNKVTEKGKDVELRCDPISGHTALYWYRQSLGQGLEFLIYFQGNSAPDKSGLPSDRFSAERTGGSVSTLTIQRTQQEDSAVYLCASSLMAGNTEAFFGQGTRLTVV.

CDR3 nucleotides: TGTGCCAGCAGACAAACTAGCGGGAGGGCAACCTTGGGTTACGAGCAGTACTTC. Translated: CASRQTSGRATLGYEQYF. V usage is TRBV7-8 and J usage is TRBJ2-7, with TRBD2 matching 13 bases. Germline V lookup: CDR1 SGHVS, CDR2 FQNEAQ. The CDR3 is 18 amino acids. Unmatched junction bases numbered 15, after V lost 6 bases and J lost 4 bases. The full variable domain, rest sourced from reference TRBV7-8 and TRBJ2-7, is GAGVSQSPRYKVAKRGQDVALRCDPISGHVSLFWYQQALGQGPEFLTYFQNEAQLDKSGLPSDRFFAERPEGSVSTLKIQRTQQEDSAVYLCASRQTSGRATLGYEQYFGPGTRLTVT.

The CDR3 DNA reads as TGTGCCATCCAAGACCGATCAGACAATGAGCAGTTCTTC. Amino acid sequence: CAIQDRSDNEQFF. The rearrangement joins TRBV10-3 to TRBJ2-1; D is undetermined. From germline, CDR1 is ENHRY and CDR2 SYGVKD. The CDR3 runs 13 residues. Between the trimmed V and J ends, which lost 8 bases and 5 bases, there was a span of 13 bases.

In this sample, this clone turned up once. The V gene is TRBV2, the J gene TRBJ2-1; perhaps D is TRBD1 or TRBD2 (5 bases each). The CDR3 is made up of 13 amino acids. The V gene lost 9 bases and the J gene lost 7 bases, with 16 bases spanning the gap. The V gene's germline CDR1 is SNHLY and CDR2 FYNNEI. The CDR3 DNA follows: TGTGCCAGTATTAGGGGAGTGGGTAATGAGCAGTTCTTC. This codes for CASIRGVGNEQFF.

This rearrangement joins TRBV13 to TRBJ2-7; D unclear. The ends were cut back, 1 base at V and 0 bases at J, with 1 base in the middle. Looked up from germline, CDR1 is PRHDT and CDR2 is FYEKMQ (reference sequence). CDR3 length equals 12 residues. The CDR3 spells CASSLVSYEQYF. CDR3 nucleotides: TGTGCCAGCAGCTTAGTCTCCTACGAGCAGTACTTC.

This clone appeared a single time. The V and J genes are TRBV10-1 and TRBJ2-7, with a weak D call TRBD2 (5 bases). CDR1 and CDR2 from the germline V gene are WNHNN and SYGVQD (reference sequence). V lost 0 bases and J lost 3, with 9 bases in between. CDR3 length: 14 amino acids. Here the CDR3 reads CASSESPTNYEQYF. The DNA for the CDR3 is TGCGCCAGCAGTGAGTCCCCGACTAACTACGAGCAGTACTTC.

The rearrangement links TRBV21-1 to TRBJ2-7; the table gives TRBD1 as D, unverified against the DNA. TRBV21-1 is a pseudogene locus. The CDR3 covers 15 residues. For the CDR3, the DNA is TGTGCCAGCAGCTACGATGAGACAGGGGGTGGAGAGCAGTACTTC. Encoded protein: CASSYDETGGGEQYF.

The rearrangement uses TRBV7-3 and TRBJ2-6; D unclear. Trimming took 2 bases from V and 0 from J, leaving 2 bases between them. CDR3 size: 14 residues. Per the germline V gene, CDR1 is SGHTA and CDR2 is FQGTGA. The CDR3 nucleotides read TGTGCCAGCAGCTTAGACTCTGGGGCCAACGTCCTGACTTTC. Its translation is CASSLDSGANVLTF.

The rearrangement links TRBV7-2 to TRBJ1-2, with TRBD1 identical over 9 bases. The CDR3 extends over 14 amino acids. The V gene end was trimmed by 5 bases and the J gene end by 3 bases; junction bases not matched to a gene: 4. Per germline, CDR1 SGHTA and CDR2 FQGNSA. The DNA for the CDR3 is TGTGCCAGCAGCCAAAACAGGGGGCACTATGGCTACACCTTC. Residues: CASSQNRGHYGYTF.

The chain is built from TRBV11-2 and TRBJ2-3; unclear D gene. The V and J ends lost 7 bases and 6 bases respectively, with 17 bases between them. The CDR3 consists of 14 residues. Germline assignment: CDR1 SGHAT and CDR2 FQNNGV. CDR3 in DNA: TGTGCCAGCATCCCTAGGCCCGAGAAGGATACGCAGTATTTT. Its translation is CASIPRPEKDTQYF.

V is TRBV10-1 and J is TRBJ2-6; D ambiguous. This CDR3 region has 13 residues. CDR1 is WNHNN, CDR2 SYGVQD, per germline (reference sequence). The V end was cut by 5 bases, the J end by 4 bases, with 6 bases between. The CDR3 loop is CASSPIGANVLTF. The CDR3 region has the DNA TGCGCCAGCAGTCCTATCGGGGCCAACGTCCTGACTTTC.

The rearrangement uses TRBV7-3 and TRBJ2-3; 13 nucleotides agree with TRBD2. From germline, CDR1 is SGHTA and CDR2 FQGTGA. The CDR3 spans 15 residues. V was clipped by 5 bases and J by 2 bases; unmatched bases: 1. For the CDR3, the DNA is TGTGCCAGCAGCGGGACTAGCGGGGACACAGATACGCAGTATTTT. Protein product: CASSGTSGDTDTQYF.

The chain is built from TRBV23-1 and TRBJ2-4; D is unresolved. TRBV23-1 carries the ORF label, with uncertain function. CDR3 length equals 14 residues. The germline V and J ends were trimmed by 2 bases and 7 bases, with 12 bases remaining between them. The CDR3 protein is CASSQGEGRNIQYF. In DNA form, the CDR3 reads TGCGCCAGCAGTCAAGGGGAAGGACGGAACATTCAGTACTTC.